The rows below give T cell receptor beta chains drawn from one sample of a study of a mutant IDH1 vaccine in newly diagnosed glioma. The table came from immunoSEQ multiplex PCR; TCRdb's copy has only in-frame clones and leaves some out. The sample includes tens of thousands of clones, around 85% of them seen just once. These receptors have no identified antigens. The material was PBMCs, obtained from a glioma patient whose treatment included an IDH1 peptide vaccine. The receptor set was obtained from a man between 40 and 49 years old with glioma. Some clones in this sample may be carry-over from other donors' samples. Both conserved end residues are part of each CDR3. The order of the fields is V gene, clone size, D gene, J gene, CDR3 protein, CDR3 DNA. D genes are given only for firm matches. Size tells how often a clone was seen (once, few, many) or the class of an expanded clone, and some rows leave it out.

TRBV18,-,-,TRBJ2-5,CASSPPGWGETQYF,TGTGCCAGCTCACCACCGGGGTGGGGAGAGACCCAGTACTTC
TRBV5-1,-,-,TRBJ2-1,CASSLFGGLGTEAGEQFF,TGCGCCAGCAGCTTGTTTGGGGGCCTCGGTACCGAAGCGGGTGAGCAGTTCTTC
TRBV5-1,-,TRBD2,TRBJ2-5,CASSLWGGEETQYF,TGCGCCAGCAGCTTGTGGGGGGGAGAAGAGACCCAGTACTTC
TRBV29-1,-,TRBD1,TRBJ1-1,CSVLAQGVSLAFF,TGCAGCGTCCTGGCCCAGGGGGTTAGTTTAGCTTTCTTT
TRBV30,-,-,TRBJ2-7,CAWSVGRIVYEQYF,TGTGCCTGGAGTGTAGGGCGGATAGTCTACGAGCAGTACTTC
TRBV5-1,-,-,TRBJ1-6,CASSFQGTDNSPLHF,TGCGCCAGCAGCTTCCAAGGGACGGATAATTCACCCCTCCACTTT
TRBV29-1,once,-,TRBJ1-2,CSVGGEGRGYTF,TGCAGCGTGGGGGGGGAGGGACGAGGCTACACCTTC
TRBV11-2,-,TRBD1,TRBJ2-7,CASSYRDRGSYEQYF,TGTGCCAGCAGCTACCGGGACAGGGGGTCCTACGAGCAGTACTTC
TRBV5-4,few,-,TRBJ1-3,CASSQGGSTGNTIYF,TGTGCCAGCAGCCAGGGAGGGAGCACTGGAAACACCATATATTTT
TRBV4-1,few,TRBD1,TRBJ1-1,CASSGRQGRNTEAFF,TGCGCCAGCAGCGGGCGACAGGGGAGGAACACTGAAGCTTTCTTT
TRBV5-4,-,-,TRBJ2-7,CASSPGHSLSSYEQYF,TGTGCCAGCAGCCCCGGACATTCCCTAAGCTCCTACGAGCAGTACTTC
TRBV5-6,-,-,TRBJ1-6,CASSLHRAGMINSPLHF,TGTGCCAGCAGCTTGCATCGGGCAGGGATGATTAATTCACCCCTCCACTTT
TRBV19,-,TRBD2,TRBJ2-3,CASSAFLAGGPADTQYF,TGTGCCAGTAGTGCCTTCCTAGCGGGGGGGCCTGCAGATACGCAGTATTTT
TRBV5-5,-,-,TRBJ1-4,CASSITGYGDEKLFF,TGTGCCAGCAGCATTACAGGGTACGGGGATGAAAAACTGTTTTTT
TRBV11-2,-,-,TRBJ1-3,CASSFDSSGNTIYF,TGTGCCAGCAGCTTCGACAGCTCTGGAAACACCATATATTTT
TRBV5-1,-,-,TRBJ2-7,CASSGDGHSSYEQYF,TGCGCCAGCAGCGGGGACGGTCACAGCTCCTACGAGCAGTACTTC
TRBV6-5,-,-,TRBJ2-7,CASSYSRGASVEQYF,TGTGCCAGCAGTTACTCGCGGGGTGCTTCGGTAGAGCAGTACTTC
TRBV19,-,TRBD1,TRBJ1-5,CASSSGQGGSNRQPQHF,TGTGCCAGTAGTTCGGGACAGGGCGGGAGCAATAGACAGCCCCAGCATTTT
TRBV10-3,once,-,TRBJ1-3,CAIKLASGNTIYF,TGTGCCATCAAATTAGCCTCTGGAAACACCATATATTTT
TRBV30,-,TRBD1,TRBJ1-1,CAWSISQGGDTEAFF,TGTGCCTGGAGTATCTCCCAGGGGGGCGACACTGAAGCTTTCTTT
TRBV10-3,once,-,TRBJ1-5,CATADSIQSNQPQHF,TGTGCCACTGCCGACAGCATCCAATCCAATCAGCCCCAGCATTTT
TRBV5-5,-,-,TRBJ2-7,CASSLAATTEQYF,TGTGCCAGCAGCTTGGCGGCCACCACCGAGCAGTACTTC
TRBV2,-,-,TRBJ2-5,CASRDASQETQYF,TGTGCCAGCAGGGACGCAAGCCAAGAGACCCAGTACTTC
TRBV5-1,-,TRBD1,TRBJ1-2,CASSSKQGAVSHGYTF,TGCGCCAGCAGCTCGAAACAGGGGGCTGTAAGTCATGGCTACACCTTC
TRBV28,-,TRBD1,TRBJ1-2,CASSSPVEDWDSSGGYTF,TGTGCCAGCAGTTCACCGGTAGAAGACTGGGACAGCTCTGGTGGCTACACCTTC
TRBV6-5,-,-,TRBJ1-2,CASHDWGYGYTF,TGTGCCAGCCACGACTGGGGCTATGGCTACACCTTC
TRBV5-6,-,-,TRBJ1-2,CASSLYPDSPNYGYTF,TGTGCCAGCAGCTTATACCCGGACAGTCCTAACTATGGCTACACCTTC
TRBV27,-,TRBD2,TRBJ2-7,CASTLAGGPTEQYF,TGTGCCAGCACCTTAGCGGGGGGTCCCACCGAGCAGTACTTC
TRBV5-1,few,TRBD2,TRBJ2-5,CASSPRLAGGQETQYF,TGCGCCAGCAGCCCGAGACTAGCGGGGGGCCAAGAGACCCAGTACTTC
TRBV28,-,-,TRBJ1-1,CASSFGAGDTEAFF,TGTGCCAGCAGTTTCGGGGCGGGGGACACTGAAGCTTTCTTT
TRBV5-1,-,-,TRBJ2-1,CASSLETGNNEQFF,TGCGCCAGCAGCTTGGAAACGGGGAACAATGAGCAGTTCTTC
TRBV2,few,TRBD2,TRBJ2-2,CASSPGLFTGELFF,TGTGCCAGCAGTCCGGGACTATTCACCGGGGAGCTGTTTTTT
TRBV9,-,TRBD1,TRBJ1-6,CASSSQGQGYSPLHF,TGTGCCAGCAGCAGCCAGGGACAGGGCTATTCACCCCTCCACTTT
TRBV5-8,-,-,TRBJ2-3,CASSLGGLGAQYF,TGTGCCAGCAGCTTGGGGGGCCTCGGGGCGCAGTATTTT
TRBV5-6,-,TRBD2,TRBJ2-5,CASRGGTDEIQETQYF,TGTGCCAGCAGGGGGGGGACGGACGAAATTCAAGAGACCCAGTACTTC
TRBV5-1,-,TRBD1,TRBJ1-6,CASSGETGEGSPLHF,TGCGCCAGCAGCGGGGAGACAGGGGAAGGTTCACCCCTCCACTTT
TRBV7-6,-,-,TRBJ2-7,CASSQALYEQYF,TGTGCCAGCAGCCAGGCCCTCTACGAGCAGTACTTC
TRBV19,-,-,TRBJ1-1,CASSIVRLGPNTEAFF,TGTGCCAGTAGTATAGTACGTCTCGGGCCGAACACTGAAGCTTTCTTT
TRBV7-3,-,-,TRBJ1-1,CASSSTMGTEAFF,TGTGCCAGCAGCTCCACAATGGGCACTGAAGCTTTCTTT
TRBV12-2,-,-,TRBJ2-1,CASRLESRTGCSYNEQFF,TGTGCAAGTCGCTTAGAGTCTAGGACAGGTTGCTCCTACAATGAGCAGTTCTTC
TRBV19,few,-,TRBJ1-5,CASSPLGSNQPQHF,TGTGCCAGTAGCCCACTGGGCAGCAATCAGCCCCAGCATTTT
TRBV15,-,-,TRBJ1-1,CATSRSVNTEAFF,TGTGCCACCAGCAGATCGGTGAACACTGAAGCTTTCTTT
TRBV19,-,-,TRBJ1-6,CASTPTQIHNSPLHF,TGTGCCAGTACCCCGACACAGATTCATAATTCACCCCTCCACTTT
TRBV19,-,TRBD1,TRBJ1-5,CASSIGSAGQNQPQHF,TGTGCCAGTAGTATAGGCTCAGCGGGACAGAATCAGCCCCAGCATTTT
TRBV5-6,-,TRBD1,TRBJ1-6,CASGTGLPNSPLHF,TGTGCCAGCGGGACAGGGCTTCCAAATTCACCCCTCCACTTT
TRBV4-1,-,TRBD1,TRBJ1-4,CASSDTGVATNEKLFF,TGCGCCAGCAGCGATACAGGGGTTGCAACTAATGAAAAACTGTTTTTT
TRBV6-5,-,-,TRBJ1-2,CASSYGLHYGYTF,TGTGCCAGCAGTTACGGGCTTCACTATGGCTACACCTTC
TRBV9,-,-,TRBJ2-3,CASSVEFRLDTQYF,TGTGCCAGCAGCGTAGAGTTCAGGCTGGATACGCAGTATTTT
TRBV30,once,-,TRBJ2-5,CAWSGGFQETQYF,TGTGCCTGGAGTGGAGGGTTCCAAGAGACCCAGTACTTC
TRBV9,-,-,TRBJ1-4,CASSARDGYYEKLFF,TGTGCCAGCAGCGCCCGGGACGGCTATTATGAAAAACTGTTTTTT
TRBV4-2,-,-,TRBJ1-2,CASSQVVANGYTF,TGTGCCAGCAGCCAAGTAGTAGCAAATGGCTACACCTTC
TRBV14,-,-,TRBJ1-1,CASSLTALNTEAFF,TGTGCCAGCAGTTTGACAGCGCTGAACACTGAAGCTTTCTTT
TRBV28,-,-,TRBJ2-7,CASSGTPRYEQYF,TGTGCCAGCAGCGGGACACCCCGCTACGAGCAGTACTTC
TRBV4-3,few,-,TRBJ2-1,CASSQDTSRNEQFF,TGCGCCAGCAGCCAAGATACGAGCCGCAATGAGCAGTTCTTC
TRBV6-5,-,-,TRBJ1-4,CASSYSQGMGEKLFF,TGTGCCAGCAGTTACTCCCAGGGGATGGGTGAAAAACTGTTTTTT
TRBV2,few,-,TRBJ1-1,CASRPYTNTEAFF,TGTGCCAGCAGACCCTACACGAACACTGAAGCTTTCTTT
TRBV30,-,-,TRBJ2-1,CAWSPSTGEQFF,TGTGCCTGGAGTCCCTCGACAGGCGAGCAGTTCTTC